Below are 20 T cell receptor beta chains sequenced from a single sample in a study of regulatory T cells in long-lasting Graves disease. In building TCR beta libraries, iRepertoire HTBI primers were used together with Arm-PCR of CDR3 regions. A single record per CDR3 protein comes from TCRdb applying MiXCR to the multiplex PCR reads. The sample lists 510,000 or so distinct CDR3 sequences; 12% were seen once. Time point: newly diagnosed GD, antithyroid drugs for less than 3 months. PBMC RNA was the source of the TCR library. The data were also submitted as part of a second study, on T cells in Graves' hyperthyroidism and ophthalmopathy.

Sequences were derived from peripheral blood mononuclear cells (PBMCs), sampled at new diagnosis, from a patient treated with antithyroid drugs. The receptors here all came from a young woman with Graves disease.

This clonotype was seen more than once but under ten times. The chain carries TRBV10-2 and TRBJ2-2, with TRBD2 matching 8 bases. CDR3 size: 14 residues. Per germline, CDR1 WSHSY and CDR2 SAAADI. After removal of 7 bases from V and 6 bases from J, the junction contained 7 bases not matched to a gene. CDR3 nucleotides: TGCGCCAGCAAAGAACGGGAGGGCCCCGGGGAGCTGTTTTTT. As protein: CASKEREGPGELFF.

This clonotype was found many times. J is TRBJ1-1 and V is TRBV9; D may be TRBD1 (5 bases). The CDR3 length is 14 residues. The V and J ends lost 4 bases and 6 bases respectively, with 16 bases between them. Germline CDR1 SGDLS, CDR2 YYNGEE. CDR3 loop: CASSPHSGGSEAFF. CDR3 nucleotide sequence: TGTGCCAGCAGCCCTCACAGCGGGGGGTCTGAAGCTTTCTTT. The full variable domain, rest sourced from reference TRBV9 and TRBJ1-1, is DSGVTQTPKHLITATGQRVTLRCSPRSGDLSVYWYQQSLDQGLQFLIQYYNGEERAKGNILERFSAQQFPDLHSELNLSSLELGDSALYFCASSPHSGGSEAFFGQGTRLTVV.

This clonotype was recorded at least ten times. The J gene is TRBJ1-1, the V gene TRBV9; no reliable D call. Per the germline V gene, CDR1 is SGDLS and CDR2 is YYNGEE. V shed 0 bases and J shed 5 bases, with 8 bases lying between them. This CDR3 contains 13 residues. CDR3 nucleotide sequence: TGTGCCAGCAGCGTAGATGTAGGTACTGAAGCTTTCTTT. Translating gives CASSVDVGTEAFF.

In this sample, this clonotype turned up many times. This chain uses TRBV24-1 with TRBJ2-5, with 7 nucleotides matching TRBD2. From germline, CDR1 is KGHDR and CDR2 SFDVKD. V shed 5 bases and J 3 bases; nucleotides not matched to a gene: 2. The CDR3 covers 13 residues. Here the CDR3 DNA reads TGTGCCACCAGTGTCGCGGGAGAAGAGACCCAGTACTTC. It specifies CATSVAGEETQYF.

Here the CDR3 DNA reads TGCGCCAGCAGCTTGGATGTTAGGCGGGGGGCCCCAAGCTCCTACAATGAGCAGTTCTTC. This encodes CASSLDVRRGAPSSYNEQFF. V usage is TRBV5-1 and J usage is TRBJ2-1; 8 nucleotides line up with TRBD2. Germline V gives CDR1 SGHRS, CDR2 YFSETQ. This CDR3 is 20 amino acids long. V was clipped by 0 bases and J by 0 bases; unmatched bases: 14. Full variable domain (outside the CDR3, taken from reference TRBV5-1 and TRBJ2-1): KAGVTQTPRYLIKTRGQQVTLSCSPISGHRSVSWYQQTPGQGLQFLFEYFSETQRNKGNFPGRFSGRQFSNSRSEMNVSTLELGDSALYLCASSLDVRRGAPSSYNEQFFGPGTRLTVL.

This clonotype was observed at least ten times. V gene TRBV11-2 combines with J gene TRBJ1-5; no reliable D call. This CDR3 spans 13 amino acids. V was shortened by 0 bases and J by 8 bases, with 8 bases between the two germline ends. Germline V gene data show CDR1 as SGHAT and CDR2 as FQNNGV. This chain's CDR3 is CASSLDSGKPQHF. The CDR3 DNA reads TGTGCCAGCAGCTTAGATTCTGGCAAGCCCCAGCATTTT.

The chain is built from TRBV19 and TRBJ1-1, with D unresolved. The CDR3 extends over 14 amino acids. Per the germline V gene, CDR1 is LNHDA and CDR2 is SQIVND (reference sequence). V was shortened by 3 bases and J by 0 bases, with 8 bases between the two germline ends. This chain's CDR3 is CASSIGSLNTEAFF. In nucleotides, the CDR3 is TGTGCCAGTAGTATTGGGTCGTTGAACACTGAAGCTTTCTTT.

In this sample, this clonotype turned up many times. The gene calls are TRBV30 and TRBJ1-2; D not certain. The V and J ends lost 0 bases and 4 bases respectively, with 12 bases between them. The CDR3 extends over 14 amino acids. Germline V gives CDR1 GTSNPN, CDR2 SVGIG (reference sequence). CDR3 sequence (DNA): TGTGCCTGGAGTGTAAGTAGTGACGGCTATGGCTACACCTTC. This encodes CAWSVSSDGYGYTF. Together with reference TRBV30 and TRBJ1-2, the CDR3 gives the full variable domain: SQTIHQWPATLVQPVGSPLSLECTVEGTSNPNLYWYRQAAGRGLQLLFYSVGIGQISSEVPQNLSASRPQDRQFILSSKKLLLSDSGFYLCAWSVSSDGYGYTFGSGTRLTVV.

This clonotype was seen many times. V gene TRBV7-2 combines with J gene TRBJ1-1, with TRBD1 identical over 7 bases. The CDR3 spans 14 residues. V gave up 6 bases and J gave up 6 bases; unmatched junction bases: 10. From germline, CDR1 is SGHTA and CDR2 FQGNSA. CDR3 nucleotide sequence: TGTGCCAGCAGGGACTTTGACAGGGCCGCTGAAGCTTTCTTT. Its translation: CASRDFDRAAEAFF. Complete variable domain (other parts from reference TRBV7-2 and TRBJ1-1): GAGVSQSPSNKVTEKGKDVELRCDPISGHTALYWYRQSLGQGLEFLIYFQGNSAPDKSGLPSDRFSAERTGGSVSTLTIQRTQQEDSAVYLCASRDFDRAAEAFFGQGTRLTVV.

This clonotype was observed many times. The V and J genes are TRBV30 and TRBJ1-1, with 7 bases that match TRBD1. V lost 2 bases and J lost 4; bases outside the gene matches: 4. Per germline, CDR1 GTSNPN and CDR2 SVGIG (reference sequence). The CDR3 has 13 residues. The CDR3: CAWSTRQGTEAFF. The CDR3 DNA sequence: TGTGCCTGGAGTACCAGACAGGGCACTGAAGCTTTCTTT.

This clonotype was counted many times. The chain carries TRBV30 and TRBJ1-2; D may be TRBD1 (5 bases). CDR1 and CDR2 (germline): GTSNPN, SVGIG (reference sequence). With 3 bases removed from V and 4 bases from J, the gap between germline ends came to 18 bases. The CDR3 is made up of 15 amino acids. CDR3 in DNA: TGTGCCTGGAGACCGGACACCCTTAGGGCCTATGGCTACACCTTC. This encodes CAWRPDTLRAYGYTF. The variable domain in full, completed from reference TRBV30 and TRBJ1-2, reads SQTIHQWPATLVQPVGSPLSLECTVEGTSNPNLYWYRQAAGRGLQLLFYSVGIGQISSEVPQNLSASRPQDRQFILSSKKLLLSDSGFYLCAWRPDTLRAYGYTFGSGTRLTVV.

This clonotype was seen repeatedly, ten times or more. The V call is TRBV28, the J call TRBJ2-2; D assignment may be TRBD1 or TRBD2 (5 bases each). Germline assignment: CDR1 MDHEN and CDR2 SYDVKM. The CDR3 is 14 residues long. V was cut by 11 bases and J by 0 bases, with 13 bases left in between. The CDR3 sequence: CALARGPNTGELFF. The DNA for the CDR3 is TGTGCCCTAGCCCGGGGACCGAACACCGGGGAGCTGTTTTTT.

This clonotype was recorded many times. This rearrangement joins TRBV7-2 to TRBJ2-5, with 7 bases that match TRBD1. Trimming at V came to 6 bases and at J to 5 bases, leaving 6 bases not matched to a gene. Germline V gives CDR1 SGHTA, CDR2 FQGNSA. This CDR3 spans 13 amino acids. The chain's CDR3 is CASSLTGAETQYF. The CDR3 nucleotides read TGTGCCAGCAGTTTAACAGGGGCGGAGACCCAGTACTTC.

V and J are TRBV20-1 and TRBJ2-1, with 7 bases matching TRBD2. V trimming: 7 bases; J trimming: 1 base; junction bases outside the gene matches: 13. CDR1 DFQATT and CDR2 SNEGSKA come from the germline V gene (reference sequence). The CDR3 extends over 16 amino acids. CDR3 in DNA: TGCAGTGGCGAGGGGCTAGCGGCCGAATCCTACAATGAGCAGTTCTTC. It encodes CSGEGLAAESYNEQFF.

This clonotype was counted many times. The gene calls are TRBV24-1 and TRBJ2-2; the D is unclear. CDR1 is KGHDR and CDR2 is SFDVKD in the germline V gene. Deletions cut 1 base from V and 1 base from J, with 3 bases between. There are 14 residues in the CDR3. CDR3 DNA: TGTGCCACCAGTGATTTCGGGAACACCGGGGAGCTGTTTTTT. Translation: CATSDFGNTGELFF.

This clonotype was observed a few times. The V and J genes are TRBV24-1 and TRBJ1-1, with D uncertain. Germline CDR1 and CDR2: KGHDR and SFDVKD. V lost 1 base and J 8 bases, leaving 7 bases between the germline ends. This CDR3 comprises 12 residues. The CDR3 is CATSDFEGEAFF. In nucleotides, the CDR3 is TGTGCCACCAGTGATTTTGAGGGCGAAGCTTTCTTT.

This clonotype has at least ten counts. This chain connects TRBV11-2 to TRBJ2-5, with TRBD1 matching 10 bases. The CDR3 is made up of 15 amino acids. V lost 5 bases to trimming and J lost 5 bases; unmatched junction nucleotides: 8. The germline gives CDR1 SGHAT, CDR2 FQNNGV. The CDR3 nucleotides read TGTGCCAGCAGCGTTACCGGGACAGGGGACGAGACCCAGTACTTC. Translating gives CASSVTGTGDETQYF. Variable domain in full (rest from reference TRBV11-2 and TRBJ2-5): EAGVAQSPRYKIIEKRQSVAFWCNPISGHATLYWYQQILGQGPKLLIQFQNNGVVDDSQLPKDRFSAERLKGVDSTLKIQPAKLEDSAVYLCASSVTGTGDETQYFGPGTRLLVL.

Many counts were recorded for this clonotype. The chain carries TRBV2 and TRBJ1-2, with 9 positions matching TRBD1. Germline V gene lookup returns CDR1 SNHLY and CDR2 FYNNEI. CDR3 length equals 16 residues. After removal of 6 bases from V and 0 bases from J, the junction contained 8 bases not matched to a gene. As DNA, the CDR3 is TGTGCCAGCAGGGGGACAGGGTTCGGTGCTAACTATGGCTACACCTTC. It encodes CASRGTGFGANYGYTF.

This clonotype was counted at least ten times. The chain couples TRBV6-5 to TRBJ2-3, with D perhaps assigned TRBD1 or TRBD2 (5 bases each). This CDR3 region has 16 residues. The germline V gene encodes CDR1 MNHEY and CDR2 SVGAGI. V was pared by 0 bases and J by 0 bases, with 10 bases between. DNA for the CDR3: TGTGCCAGCAGTTACTCTTCGGGGCTTAGCACAGATACGCAGTATTTT. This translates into CASSYSSGLSTDTQYF.

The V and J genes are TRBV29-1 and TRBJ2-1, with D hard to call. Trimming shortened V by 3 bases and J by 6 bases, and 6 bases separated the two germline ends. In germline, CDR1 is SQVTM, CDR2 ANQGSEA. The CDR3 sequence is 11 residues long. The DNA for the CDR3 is TGCAGCGTTGACAAGATCAATGAGCAGTTCTTC. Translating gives CSVDKINEQFF.